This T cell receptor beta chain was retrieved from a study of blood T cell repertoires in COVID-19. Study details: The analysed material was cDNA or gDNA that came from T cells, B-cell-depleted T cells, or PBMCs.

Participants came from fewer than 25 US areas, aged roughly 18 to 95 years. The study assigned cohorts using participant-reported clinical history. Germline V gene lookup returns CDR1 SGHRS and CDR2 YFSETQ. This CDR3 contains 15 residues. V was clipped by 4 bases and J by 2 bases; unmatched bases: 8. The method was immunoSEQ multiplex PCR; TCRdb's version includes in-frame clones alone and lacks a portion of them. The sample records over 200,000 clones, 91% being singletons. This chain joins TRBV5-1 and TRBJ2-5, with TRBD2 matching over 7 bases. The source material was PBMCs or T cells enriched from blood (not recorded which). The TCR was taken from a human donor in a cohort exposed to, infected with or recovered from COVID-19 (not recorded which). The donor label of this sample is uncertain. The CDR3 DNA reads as TGCGCCAGCAGCCTACAACCTAGCGGACAAGAGACCCAGTACTTC. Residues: CASSLQPSGQETQYF.